A selection of T cell receptor beta chains follows, all from one sample in a study of tumor-infiltrating lymphocytes in oesophageal squamous cell carcinoma. Using its own MiXCR run on the PCR reads, TCRdb lists one record per CDR3 protein. Here the sample spans 13,000 or so distinct CDR3 sequences, roughly 54% being singletons. Specimen: esophageal tumor tissue. All receptors derive from a female donor with esophageal squamous cell carcinoma. The CDR3 runs from the conserved cysteine through the conserved F or W. A D gene is named only where the DNA matches it firmly. Size tells how often a clone was seen (once, few, many) or the class of an expanded clone, and some rows leave it out.

TRBV9	TRBJ1-2	many	TRBD1	16	TGTGCCAGCAGCCTCTCCGACAGGGTCTCCAACTATGGCTACACCTTC	CASSLSDRVSNYGYTF
TRBV12-3/TRBV12-4	TRBJ2-7	.	TRBD2	14	TGTGCCAGCAGTAAACCGGGAGGGAGAGACGAGCAGTACTTC	CASSKPGGRDEQYF
TRBV7-8	TRBJ2-3	few	TRBD1	18	TGTGCCAGCAGCTTAGGCCCGGGAGCAGGGACAGGGATAGATACGCAGTATTTT	CASSLGPGAGTGIDTQYF
TRBV28	TRBJ2-7	.	.	12	TGTGCCAGCAGCGCCGGGCCTTACGAGCAGTACTTC	CASSAGPYEQYF
TRBV7-2	TRBJ1-6	.	TRBD1	13	TGTGCCAGCAGCCCGGACAGGGGAGAGACCCAGTACTTT	CASSPDRGETQYF
TRBV7-6	TRBJ2-7	many	.	11	TGTGCCAGCAGCCCCGGTGGCGAGCAGTACTTC	CASSPGGEQYF
TRBV6-8	TRBJ2-3	.	TRBD1	16	TGTGCCAGCAGTTACAGGGCAGGGGGCGGCACAGATACGCAGTATTTT	CASSYRAGGGTDTQYF
TRBV7-2	TRBJ2-7	.	.	14	TGTGCCAGCAGCGTCCTAGTGGGGTCCTACGAGCAGTACTTC	CASSVLVGSYEQYF
TRBV6-1	TRBJ2-5	.	.	14	TGTGCCAGCGGAATCTCGGGACACCAAGAGACCCAGTACTTC	CASGISGHQETQYF
TRBV15	TRBJ2-5	.	.	12	TGTGCCACCAGCAGAGATCTGGAGACCCAGTACTTC	CATSRDLETQYF
TRBV7-2	TRBJ2-7	.	TRBD2	15	TGTGCCAGCAGCCAGCAAGCGGGAGGGTCCTACGAGCAGTACTTC	CASSQQAGGSYEQYF
TRBV2	TRBJ2-7	.	.	11	TGTGCCAGCAATACAGGGCCCGAGCAGTACTTC	CASNTGPEQYF
TRBV7-2	TRBJ2-7	.	.	13	TGTGCCAGCAACCCCGGACGGTCCTACGAGCAGTACTTC	CASNPGRSYEQYF
TRBV28	TRBJ2-5	.	.	16	TGTGCCAGCAGTTTACCCCCGGGCGGTGTTGTGGAGACCCAGTACTTC	CASSLPPGGVVETQYF
TRBV12-3/TRBV12-4	TRBJ2-3	.	TRBD2	14	TGTGCCAGCACCCTACTAGCGAGGACAGATACGCAGTATTTT	CASTLLARTDTQYF
TRBV11-2	TRBJ2-6	.	.	15	.	CASSLGLNSPLHLRF
TRBV11-2	TRBJ2-1	.	.	17	TGTGCCAGCAGCTTGCAGGCGGTCCGGAGCTCCTACAATGAGCAGTTCTTC	CASSLQAVRSSYNEQFF
TRBV11-3	TRBJ2-3	.	.	13	TGTGCCAGCAGCCCGTACTGGACAGATACGCAGTATTTT	CASSPYWTDTQYF
TRBV10-2	TRBJ1-2	.	TRBD1	13	TGCGCCAGCAGAACTGGGACAGACTATGGCTACACCTTC	CASRTGTDYGYTF
TRBV7-2	TRBJ2-4	few	TRBD2	17	TGTGCCAGCAGCCCGCACGTAGCGGGAGTAGCCAAAAACATTCAGTACTTC	CASSPHVAGVAKNIQYF
TRBV7-4	TRBJ2-1	.	TRBD2	18	TGTGCCAGCAGCTCTAGCGGCCTCGGGACTAGCGGGAGAAATGAGCAGTTCTTC	CASSSSGLGTSGRNEQFF
TRBV28	TRBJ2-6	.	.	13	TGTGCCAGCAGGAGATCTGGGGCCAACGTCCTGACTTTC	CASRRSGANVLTF
TRBV10-3	TRBJ2-5	.	TRBD2	14	TGTGCCATCAGGGTCAGCGGGGGGGAGGATACGCAGTACTTC	CAIRVSGGEDTQYF
TRBV10-3	TRBJ2-5	.	TRBD2	14	TGTGCCATCAGCCCCACTAGCGTTCAAGAGACCCAGTACTTC	CAISPTSVQETQYF
TRBV2	TRBJ1-1	many	TRBD1	13	TGTGCCAGCAGACGGACAGGGGACACTGAAGCTTTCTTT	CASRRTGDTEAFF
TRBV24-1	TRBJ2-3	.	TRBD1	16	TGTGCCACCAGTGACCCTGGACAGGGGTGGACAGATACGCAGTATTTT	CATSDPGQGWTDTQYF
TRBV10-2	TRBJ2-7	many	.	14	TGCGCCAGCAGTGAGCCGGGACCGCACTACGAGCAGTACTTC	CASSEPGPHYEQYF
TRBV6-1	TRBJ2-7	few	TRBD2	15	TGTGCCAGCAGTGCGACTAGCGGGATCTCCTACGAGCAGTACTTC	CASSATSGISYEQYF